Detailed here is one TCR beta chain. Its antigen is as yet unknown. The sample is drawn from a study of shared clonotypes between healthy human individuals. Overall study context: The study used three CD4 naive, three CD4 memory, two CD8 naive and one CD8 memory plate per donor.

This CDR3 region has 16 residues. V gave up 4 bases and J gave up 2 bases; unmatched junction bases: 9. Germline V gene sequence: CDR1 MGHRA, CDR2 YSYEKL. Findings and limits, study-wide: The four-donor shared clonotypes exceeded non-shared clonotypes in generation probability, with non-shared ones scoring lower.

TCRdb's copy holds only in-frame clones and misses some; the assay was immunoSEQ multiplex PCR. This sample has around 1,100,000 clones, with approximately 75% found just once. The receptor's source is a man aged 18 to 35 in good health. Some clones in this sample may be carry-over from other donors' samples. The chain carries TRBV4-1 and TRBJ2-7, with 9 nucleotides matching TRBD2. The sample taken for sequencing was memory CD4+ T cells from PBMCs. The sample's subset: CD45RA-negative fraction. The CDR3 region has the DNA TGCGCCAGCAGCCTTTACTATAGCGGGAGCGCCTACGAGCAGTACTTC. Protein: CASSLYYSGSAYEQYF.